This T cell receptor (beta chain) was sequenced in a study of blood T cell repertoires in COVID-19. Background on the study: PBMCs, B-cell-depleted T cells, or T cells were the source of the cDNA or gDNA that made up the material.

How the authors handled the data: Estimation of nucleated cell counts relied on the amplification of reference gene primers. Method: immunoSEQ multiplex PCR; TCRdb's copy keeps in-frame clones and lacks some. The V and J calls and clone size were taken over from that table, and D and trimming were inferred from the DNA. Here the sample spans approximately 210,000 clones, around 82% being singletons. This TCR was sampled from a middle-aged woman with acute or convalescent COVID-19. Sequenced material: peripheral blood.

CDR3 bases: TGTGCCAGCAGGGAGGCACAGCCCGTGTTCGGCTACACCTTC. Translating it yields CASREAQPVFGYTF. The chain links TRBV9 to TRBJ1-2; D gene ambiguous. The germline CDR1 and CDR2 sequences are SGDLS and YYNGEE. This CDR3 is 14 amino acids long. Trimming shortened V by 5 bases and J by 8 bases, and 19 bases separated the two germline ends.